This T cell receptor beta chain stems from a study of blood T cell repertoires in COVID-19 (dated by TCRdb to 2020 to 2021). With regard to the full study: Collaborator samples came from the United States, Italy and Spain and covered acute and convalescent phases of COVID-19. The repertoires were made available in a free public database intended to serve as a resource for research on the immune response to SARS-CoV-2. HLA class I and class II types, where available, came from metadata supplied by the sample provider rather than from assay-based typing. Deeply sampled blood TCRbeta repertoires from subjects exposed to, actively infected with, or recovered from COVID-19 were included in the dataset. The material from the prospective study consisted of cDNA or gDNA derived from T cells, B-cell-depleted T cells, or PBMCs. Sample metadata almost always included a de-identified subject ID, COVID-19 status, age in years and sex. The samples were drawn from the first 160 participants of the ongoing ImmuneRACE study and from over 950 subjects provided by 6 global collaborators. The research as a whole found: How much clinical and demographic metadata was included differed by source and by participant, and the metadata was provided uncurated.

Comment on this clone: This receptor's antigen is unknown. One base away there is no much larger clone; base qualities are not given.

The immunoSEQ Assay, a bias-controlled multiplex PCR, was used to amplify TCRbeta CDR3 regions from genomic DNA. As for the original processing: Within the assay, amplification of reference gene primers was used to estimate how many nucleated cells each sample contained. To quantify the absolute abundance of each unique TCRbeta CDR3 rearrangement, sequence reads were collapsed and filtered. For each sample, productive Simpson clonality was calculated by taking the square root of Simpson's diversity index across productive rearrangements. The clones in this table, taken by TCRdb from immuneACCESS, are in-frame only. Not every clone is retained; where verified, under half of the shortfall comes from an unresolved V gene, and the cause of the rest is unknown. The DNA gave D and trimming, while V, J and clone size come from that table. The sample includes 300,000 or so clones, with 65% to 85% observed a single time. The ten largest clones add up to roughly 1.1% of the sample.

V gives up 4 bases and J gives up 1 base, and the segment between their germline ends measures 13 bases. As encoded in the germline V gene, CDR1 is SNHLY while CDR2 is FYNNEI. Including the terminal cysteine and phenylalanine, the CDR3 comprises 15 residues. Of the read, only the CDR3 DNA is kept; its 45 bases are in frame from base 1. Whole blood was collected in K2EDTA tubes by collaborating institutions according to the institutions' own protocols. For TCRbeta analysis, collaborators shipped samples in one of three forms: frozen whole blood, isolated PBMCs, or DNA extracted from either of those sample types.

The chain is encoded by TRBV2 joined to TRBJ1-1; no D gene call is confident. Sample: peripheral blood. This clonotype was sampled from a woman aged 50 to 60 with acute or convalescent COVID-19. In nucleotide form, the sequence is TGTGCCAGCAGTGCTGAGGGAACGGGGAACACTGAAGCTTTCTTT. The translation is CASSAEGTGNTEAFF.